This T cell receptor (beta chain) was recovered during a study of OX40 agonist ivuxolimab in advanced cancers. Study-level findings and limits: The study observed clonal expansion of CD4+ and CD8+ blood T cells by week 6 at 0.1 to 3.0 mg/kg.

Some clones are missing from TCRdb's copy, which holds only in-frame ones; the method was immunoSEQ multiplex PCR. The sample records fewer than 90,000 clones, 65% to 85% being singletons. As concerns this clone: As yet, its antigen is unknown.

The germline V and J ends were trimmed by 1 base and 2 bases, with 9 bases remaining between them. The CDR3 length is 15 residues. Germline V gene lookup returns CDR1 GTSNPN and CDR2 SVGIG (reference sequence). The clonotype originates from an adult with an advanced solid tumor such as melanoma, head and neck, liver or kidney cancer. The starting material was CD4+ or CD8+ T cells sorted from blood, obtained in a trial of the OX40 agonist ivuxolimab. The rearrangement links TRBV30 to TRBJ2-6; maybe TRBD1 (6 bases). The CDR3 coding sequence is TGTGCCTGGAGTGGAAGGGGGACTGGGGCCAACGTCCTGACTTTC. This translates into CAWSGRGTGANVLTF.